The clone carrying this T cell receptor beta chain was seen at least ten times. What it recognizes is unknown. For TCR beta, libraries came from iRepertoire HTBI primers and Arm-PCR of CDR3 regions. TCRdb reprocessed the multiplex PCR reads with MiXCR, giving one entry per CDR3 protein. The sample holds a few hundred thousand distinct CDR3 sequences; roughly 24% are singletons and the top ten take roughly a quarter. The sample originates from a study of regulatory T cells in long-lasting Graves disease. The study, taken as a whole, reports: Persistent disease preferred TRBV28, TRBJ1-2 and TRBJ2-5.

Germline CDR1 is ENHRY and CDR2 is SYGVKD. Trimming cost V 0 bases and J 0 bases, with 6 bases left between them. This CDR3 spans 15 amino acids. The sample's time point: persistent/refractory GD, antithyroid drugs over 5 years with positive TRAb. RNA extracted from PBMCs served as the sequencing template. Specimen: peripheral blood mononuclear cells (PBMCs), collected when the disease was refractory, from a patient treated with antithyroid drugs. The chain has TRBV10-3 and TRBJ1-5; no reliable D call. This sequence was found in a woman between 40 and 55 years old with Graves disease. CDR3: CAISESIYSNQPQHF. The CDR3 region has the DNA TGTGCCATCAGTGAGTCGATATATAGCAATCAGCCCCAGCATTTT.